These 18 T cell receptor beta chains were sequenced from one sample in a study of blood T cell repertoires in COVID-19. This table comes from immunoSEQ multiplex PCR, and its TCRdb copy is limited to in-frame clones, with some not included. The sample contains 250,000 to 350,000 clones, 86% of which appear only once. Sequenced: peripheral blood. These receptors all come from a woman aged 25 to 45 with active or convalescent COVID-19.

The chain couples TRBV10-3 to TRBJ2-7, with 8 bases matching TRBD2. Losses at the gene ends were 10 bases for V and 4 bases for J; bases not matched to a gene: 3. The germline gives CDR1 ENHRY, CDR2 SYGVKD. The CDR3 sequence is 11 residues long. CDR3 in DNA: TGTGCCACCAGCGGGAGTTACGAGCAGTACTTC. Protein sequence: CATSGSYEQYF.

The chain links TRBV6-5 to TRBJ2-1; 10 positions match TRBD1. The germline V gene encodes CDR1 MNHEY and CDR2 SVGAGI. V lost 6 bases and J lost 4; bases outside the gene matches: 6. The CDR3 covers 15 residues. Here the CDR3 reads CASRYGQGVYNEQFF. CDR3 DNA: TGTGCCAGCAGATATGGACAGGGGGTTTACAATGAGCAGTTCTTC.

The chain is built from TRBV23-1 and TRBJ2-1; 8 positions agree with TRBD1. TRBV23-1 is labeled an ORF, and its function is uncertain. The ends lost 2 bases at V and 2 bases at J; junction bases unmatched: 14. The CDR3 sequence is 19 residues long. CDR3 DNA sequence: TGCGCCAGCAGTCAAGCCCAACAAATGGACAGGGTCACCTACAATGAGCAGTTCTTC. It translates to CASSQAQQMDRVTYNEQFF.

The J gene is TRBJ1-6, the V gene TRBV6-1; a possible D gene is TRBD1 (5 bases). V lost 3 bases, J lost 14 bases, and 14 bases lay in between. The V gene's germline CDR1 is MNHNS and CDR2 SASEGT. The CDR3 sequence is 13 residues long. CDR3 residues: CASSDTGQKSLHF. CDR3 DNA: TGTGCCAGCAGTGACACAGGTCAGAAGTCCCTCCACTTT.

CDR3 sequence reads: CASSPTTDSNYGYTF. Here the CDR3 DNA reads TGTGCCAGCAGCCCCACCACTGACAGTAACTATGGCTACACCTTC. V is TRBV14 and J is TRBJ1-2, with D tentatively TRBD1 (5 bases). There are 15 residues in the CDR3. V gave up 4 bases and J gave up 1 base, with 13 bases separating them. Germline V gene sequence: CDR1 SGHDN, CDR2 FVKESK.

The chain joins TRBV19 to TRBJ1-2; the D gene is possibly TRBD1 (6 bases). The CDR3 loop spans 12 amino acids. Germline values: CDR1 LNHDA, CDR2 SQIVND (reference sequence). V was trimmed by 6 bases and J by 13 bases, leaving 18 bases between them. CDR3 bases: TGTGCCAGTAGCCTGACAGGTTTATCTCTCACCTTC. The encoded protein is CASSLTGLSLTF.

The chain employs TRBV28 and TRBJ1-2, with D perhaps TRBD1 (5 bases). Trimming stripped 4 bases from V and 2 bases from J, with 8 bases between. This CDR3 is 13 amino acids long. Germline CDR1 is MDHEN and CDR2 is SYDVKM. CDR3 residues: CASSSGGNYGYTF. The CDR3, as DNA: TGTGCCAGCAGTTCGGGGGGGAACTATGGCTACACCTTC.

The rearrangement joins TRBV3-1 (or the pseudogene TRBV3-2) to TRBJ1-2; weak D call: TRBD1 (6 bases). V was pared by 4 bases and J by 3 bases, with 18 bases between. The germline gives CDR1 LGHDT, CDR2 YNNKEL (reference sequence). The CDR3 is made up of 16 amino acids. In DNA form, the CDR3 reads TGTGCCAGCAGCCCAGAATCCGAGGGGGTACACTATGGCTACACCTTC. This codes for CASSPESEGVHYGYTF.

This clone is a singleton in its sample. The chain couples TRBV7-2 to TRBJ1-1; TRBD1 matches at 10 bases. J lost 7 bases, V lost 5 bases, and 4 bases had no gene match. The CDR3 is made up of 13 amino acids. The germline V gene has CDR1 SGHTA and CDR2 FQGNSA. Here the CDR3 reads CASSATGGSEAFF. CDR3 nucleotide sequence: TGTGCCAGCAGCGCGACAGGGGGCAGTGAAGCTTTCTTT.

This rearrangement joins TRBV7-8 to TRBJ2-3; D uncertain. This CDR3 is built from 13 residues. V was cut by 6 bases and J by 4 bases, with 11 bases left in between. Per the germline V gene, CDR1 is SGHVS and CDR2 is FQNEAQ. The CDR3 region has the DNA TGTGCCAGCAGTCCCCAGACTGCAGATACGCAGTATTTT. As protein: CASSPQTADTQYF.

V is TRBV19 and J is TRBJ2-1, with 10 bases lining up with TRBD2. The V gene's germline CDR1 is LNHDA and CDR2 SQIVND (reference sequence). The CDR3 is 15 amino acids. J gave up 12 bases and V 1 base, and 9 bases lay outside the gene matches. The DNA for the CDR3 is TGTGCCAGTAGTATAGGGAGCGGGGGGGGTGCTCGGCAGTTCTTC. Protein sequence: CASSIGSGGGARQFF.

The genes are TRBV25-1 and TRBJ2-7, with D possibly matching TRBD2 (6 bases). V gave up 6 bases and J gave up 2 bases, with 11 bases separating them. This CDR3 has 13 residues. Germline V gene sequence: CDR1 MGHDK, CDR2 SYGVNS. CDR3 DNA sequence: TGTGCCAGCAGCCGGGACTTCGCCTACGAGCAGTACTTC. The encoded protein is CASSRDFAYEQYF.

The chain employs TRBV21-1 and TRBJ1-2; the table assigns TRBD1, which was not confirmed against the DNA. TRBV21-1 is noted as a pseudogene. The CDR3 sequence is 14 residues long. The CDR3 DNA follows: TGTGCCAGCAGGTTCCCTCAGGGAAACTATGGCTACACCTTC. Its protein product is CASRFPQGNYGYTF.

The genes are TRBV6-5 and TRBJ1-5; the match to TRBD1 covers 9 bases. Germline assignment: CDR1 MNHEY and CDR2 SVGAGI. The V segment lost 6 bases and the J segment 6 bases; nucleotides outside the gene matches: 9. The CDR3 covers 15 residues. The CDR3 region is CASRTLQGAGQPQHF. CDR3 in DNA: TGTGCCAGCAGGACTTTACAGGGGGCTGGTCAGCCCCAGCATTTT.

J is TRBJ2-1 and V is TRBV28; D is ambiguous. CDR3 length: 15 amino acids. V was trimmed by 6 bases and J by 8 bases, leaving 20 bases between them. Per germline, CDR1 MDHEN and CDR2 SYDVKM. CDR3 sequence reads: CASRVRPPVSDEQFF. The CDR3, as DNA: TGTGCCAGCAGAGTCCGGCCCCCAGTAAGCGATGAGCAGTTCTTC.

The J gene is TRBJ1-2, the V gene TRBV30; 8 bases are shared with TRBD1. J gave up 2 bases and V 8 bases, and 7 bases lay outside the gene matches. The CDR3 totals 13 residues. Germline CDR1 and CDR2: GTSNPN and SVGIG (reference sequence). The CDR3 DNA reads TGTGCCGGTCAGACAGGGGACAACTATGGCTACACCTTC. This codes for CAGQTGDNYGYTF.

This chain joins TRBV27 and TRBJ1-2; D is perhaps TRBD1 (5 bases). This CDR3 region has 13 residues. Germline assignment: CDR1 MNHEY and CDR2 SMNVEV (reference sequence). V dropped 3 bases and J dropped 8 bases, with 13 bases sitting between them. The CDR3 reads CASSFTPGGGYTF. The CDR3 nucleotides are TGTGCCAGCAGTTTCACCCCCGGGGGGGGCTACACCTTC.

The chain employs TRBV19 and TRBJ1-6, with no clear D. Germline V gene lookup returns CDR1 LNHDA and CDR2 SQIVND (reference sequence). The CDR3 has 14 amino acids. Trimming left V 5 bases short and J 8 bases short, with 13 bases between. For the CDR3, the DNA is TGTGCCAGTAGTTCGGCGGTCCACGATTCACCCCTCCACTTT. Its translation: CASSSAVHDSPLHF.